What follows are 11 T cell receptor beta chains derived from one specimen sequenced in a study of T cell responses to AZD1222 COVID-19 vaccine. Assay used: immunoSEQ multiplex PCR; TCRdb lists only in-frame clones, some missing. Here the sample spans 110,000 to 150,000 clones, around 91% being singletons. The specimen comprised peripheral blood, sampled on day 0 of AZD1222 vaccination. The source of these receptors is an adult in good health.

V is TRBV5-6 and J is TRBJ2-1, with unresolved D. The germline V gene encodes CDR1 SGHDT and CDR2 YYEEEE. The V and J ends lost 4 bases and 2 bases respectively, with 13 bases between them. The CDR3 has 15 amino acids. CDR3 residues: CASSPRSRTYNEQFF. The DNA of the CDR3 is TGTGCCAGCAGCCCCCGTTCGCGGACCTACAATGAGCAGTTCTTC. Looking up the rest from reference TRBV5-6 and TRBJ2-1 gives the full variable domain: DAGVTQSPTHLIKTRGQQVTLRCSPKSGHDTVSWYQQALGQGPQFIFQYYEEEERQRGNFPDRFSGHQFPNYSSELNVNALLLGDSALYLCASSPRSRTYNEQFFGPGTRLTVL.

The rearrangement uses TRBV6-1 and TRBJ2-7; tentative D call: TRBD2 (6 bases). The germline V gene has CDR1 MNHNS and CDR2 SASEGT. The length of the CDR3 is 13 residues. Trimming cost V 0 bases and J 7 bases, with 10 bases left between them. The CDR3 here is CASSEANLAEQYF. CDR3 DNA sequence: TGTGCCAGCAGTGAAGCAAACCTAGCGGAGCAGTACTTC.

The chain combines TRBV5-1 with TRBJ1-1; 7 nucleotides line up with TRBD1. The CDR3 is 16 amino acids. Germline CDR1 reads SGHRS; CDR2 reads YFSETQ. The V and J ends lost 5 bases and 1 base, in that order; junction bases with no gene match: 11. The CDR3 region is CASSQPGQTPNTEAFF. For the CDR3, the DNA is TGCGCCAGCAGTCAGCCGGGACAGACCCCGAACACTGAAGCTTTCTTT.

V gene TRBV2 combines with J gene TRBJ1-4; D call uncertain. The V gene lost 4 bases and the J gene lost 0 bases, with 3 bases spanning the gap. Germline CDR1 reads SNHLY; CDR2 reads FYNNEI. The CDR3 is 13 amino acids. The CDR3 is CASSGPTNEKLFF. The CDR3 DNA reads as TGTGCCAGCAGTGGTCCAACTAATGAAAAACTGTTTTTT.

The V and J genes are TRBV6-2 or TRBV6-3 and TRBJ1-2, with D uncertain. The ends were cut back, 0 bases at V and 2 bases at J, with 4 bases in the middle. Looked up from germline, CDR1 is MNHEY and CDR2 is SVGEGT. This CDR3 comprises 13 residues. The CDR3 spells CASSYSMNYGYTF. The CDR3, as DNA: TGTGCCAGCAGTTACTCGATGAACTATGGCTACACCTTC.

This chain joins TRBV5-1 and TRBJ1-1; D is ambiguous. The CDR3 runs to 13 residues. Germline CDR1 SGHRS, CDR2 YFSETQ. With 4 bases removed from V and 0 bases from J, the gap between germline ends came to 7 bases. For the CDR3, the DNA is TGCGCCAGCAGCGTAACACTGAACACTGAAGCTTTCTTT. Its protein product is CASSVTLNTEAFF.

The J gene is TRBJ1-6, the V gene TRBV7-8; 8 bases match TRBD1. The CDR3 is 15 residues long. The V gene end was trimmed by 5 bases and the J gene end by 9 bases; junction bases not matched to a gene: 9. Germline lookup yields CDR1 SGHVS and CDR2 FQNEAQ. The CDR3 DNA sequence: TGTGCCAGCAGCCCTGGAGGAGACAGGGGTTCACCCCTCCACTTT. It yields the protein CASSPGGDRGSPLHF.

CDR3 coding DNA: TGCAGCGTTGTTAGGACAGGTACCTACGAGCAGTACTTC. Translated: CSVVRTGTYEQYF. J is TRBJ2-7 and V is TRBV29-1; 7 bases match TRBD1. Germline V gives CDR1 SQVTM, CDR2 ANQGSEA. The J segment lost 2 bases and the V segment lost 4 bases, leaving 5 bases of the junction unmatched. The CDR3 totals 13 residues.

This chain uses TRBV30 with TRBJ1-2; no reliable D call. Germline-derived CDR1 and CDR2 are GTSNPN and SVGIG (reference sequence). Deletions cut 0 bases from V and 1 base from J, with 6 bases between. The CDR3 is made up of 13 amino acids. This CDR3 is CAWSVSYNYGYTF. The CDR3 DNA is TGTGCCTGGAGTGTATCCTATAACTATGGCTACACCTTC.

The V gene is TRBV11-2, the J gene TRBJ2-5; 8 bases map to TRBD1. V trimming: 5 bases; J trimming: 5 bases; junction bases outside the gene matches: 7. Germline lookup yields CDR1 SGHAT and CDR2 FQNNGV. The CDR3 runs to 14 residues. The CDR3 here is CASSPGTGRETQYF. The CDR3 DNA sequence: TGTGCCAGCAGCCCGGGGACAGGTCGGGAGACCCAGTACTTC.

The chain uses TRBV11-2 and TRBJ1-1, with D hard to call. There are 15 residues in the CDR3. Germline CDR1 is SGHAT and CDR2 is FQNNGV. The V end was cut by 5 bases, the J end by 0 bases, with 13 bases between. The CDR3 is CASSNPDGLNTEAFF. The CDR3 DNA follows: TGTGCCAGCAGCAACCCGGACGGATTGAACACTGAAGCTTTCTTT.